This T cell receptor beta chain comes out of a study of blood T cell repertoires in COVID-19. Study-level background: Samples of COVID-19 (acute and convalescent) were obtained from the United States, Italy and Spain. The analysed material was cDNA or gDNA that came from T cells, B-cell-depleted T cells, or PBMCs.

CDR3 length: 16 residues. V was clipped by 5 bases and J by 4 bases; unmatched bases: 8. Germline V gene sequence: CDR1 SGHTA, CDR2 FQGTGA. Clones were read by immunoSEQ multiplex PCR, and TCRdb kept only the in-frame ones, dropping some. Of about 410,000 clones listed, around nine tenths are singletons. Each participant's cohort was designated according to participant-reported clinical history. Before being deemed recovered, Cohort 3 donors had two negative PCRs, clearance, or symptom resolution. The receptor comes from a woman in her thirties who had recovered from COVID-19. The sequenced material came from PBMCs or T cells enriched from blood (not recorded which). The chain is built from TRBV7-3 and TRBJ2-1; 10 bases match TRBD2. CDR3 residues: CASSISGGALYNEQFF. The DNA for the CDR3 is TGTGCCAGCAGCATCAGCGGGGGGGCTCTATACAATGAGCAGTTCTTC.